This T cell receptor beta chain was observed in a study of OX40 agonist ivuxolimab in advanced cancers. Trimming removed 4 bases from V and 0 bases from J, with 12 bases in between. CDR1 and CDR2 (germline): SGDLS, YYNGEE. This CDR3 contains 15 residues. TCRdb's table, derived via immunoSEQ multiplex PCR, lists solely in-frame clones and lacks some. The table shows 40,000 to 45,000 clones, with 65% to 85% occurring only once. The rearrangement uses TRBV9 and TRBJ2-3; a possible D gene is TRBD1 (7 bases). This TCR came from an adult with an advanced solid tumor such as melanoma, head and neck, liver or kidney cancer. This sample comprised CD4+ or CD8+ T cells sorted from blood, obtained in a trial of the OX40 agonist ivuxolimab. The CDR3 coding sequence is TGTGCCAGCAGCCAGCAGGGGGGAAGCACAGATACGCAGTATTTT. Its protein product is CASSQQGGSTDTQYF.